The clone carrying this T cell receptor (beta chain) was recorded at least ten times. Germline values: CDR1 SGHTA, CDR2 FQGTGA. The CDR3 runs 15 residues. V lost 1 base, J lost 9 bases, and 9 bases stayed unmatched. Using MiXCR, TCRdb re-called clones from the PCR reads. The top ten hold more than 35% of the sample, which has 20,000 to 25,000 clones, about 14% seen once. The sample comes from a study of metastatic and nonmetastatic thyroid tumors. Study summary: Comparison of repertoires was carried out across blood and tumor or nodule tissue from malignant and benign thyroid patients.

None of the patients had undergone any treatment ahead of thyroid surgery. The rearrangement joins TRBV7-3 to TRBJ2-1; 7 bases agree with TRBD1. The TCR sequence derives from a female donor with papillary thyroid cancer or a benign thyroid nodule (not recorded which). Some clones in this sample may be carry-over from other donors' samples. The specimen was blood. CDR3 region: CASSLNPGGVSEQFF. The CDR3 nucleotides read TGTGCCAGCAGCTTAAACCCAGGGGGAGTAAGTGAGCAGTTCTTC.